This TCR beta chain was identified during a study of shared clonotypes between healthy human individuals (dated by TCRdb to the early 2020s). Background on the whole study: Two women and three men aged 18 to 49 years were included in the cohort. For each donor, CD4 naive and CD4 memory were each given three plates, CD8 naive was given two plates, and CD8 memory was given one plate. To estimate repertoire size and how much clonotypes are shared between individuals, the study performed deep sequencing of blood TCR repertoires from roughly five healthy adults. Different laboratories and diverse techniques were used to prepare libraries and sequence TCR repertoires, to increase sequencing depth and limit assay-specific biases. Leukapheresis yielded between about 0.85 and 9.5 billion PBMCs per donor. Broad study findings and their caveats: Because the study included a small number of donors, the genetic and exposure-history diversity represented was limited. Clonotypes shared by all four sorted-subset donors showed higher generation probabilities than non-shared clonotypes. Larger estimated clonotype richness was generally found for naive subsets than for memory subsets. Rarefaction of sorted-subset datasets indicated incomplete sequencing despite the large sequencing depth. Pairwise subsampling indicated that sequencing depth was expected to affect the degree of clonotype sharing among donors. Sampling was limited to blood, and TCR repertoires in tissue likely differ from TCR repertoires in blood. When several donors were compared, the shared fraction of clonotypes was around 5.1% for naive CD4, approximately 3.3% for naive CD8, 2.3% for memory CD4, and around 0.37% for memory CD8.

Notes on this clone: Its antigen is still unknown. Base qualities were left out, and no much larger clone turns up one base away.

For the CD8 naive samples, CD45RO-negative cells were positively selected for CCR7, yielding a CD45RA+CCR7+ population from which TemRA cells were excluded. Healthy HIV-negative adults with no recently reported acute infections or vaccinations were included as donors. All donors were Caucasian adults living in Nashville, Tennessee, USA. Blood was obtained by leukapheresis, after which PBMCs were separated by Ficoll-Histopaque density gradient centrifugation and cryopreserved in liquid nitrogen vapor phase. Analytical flow cytometry was used to check the purity and quantity of every magnetically sorted T cell population. Genomic DNA was isolated from every sorted fraction and measured by UV absorbance on a Nanodrop 2000c. Trimmed from V: 2 bases; trimmed from J: 4 bases; junction bases lacking a gene match: 7. CDR1 and CDR2, per the germline V gene, are MDHEN and SYDVKM. Its CDR3 holds 16 amino acids, cysteine through phenylalanine. This entry keeps only the CDR3 DNA: 48 bases, framed from base 1.

Using the deep immunoSEQ assay, multiplex PCR amplified TCR CDR3 regions from genomic DNA. Extracted genomic DNA from each cell subset was spread evenly across all wells of several immunoSEQ 96-well plates, with each plate serving as a replicate. For sorted subsets, approximately 210 ng genomic DNA, equal to some 30,000 T cell genomes, was loaded into each replicate PCR. Purified libraries were measured with a Qubit 3.0 fluorometer, size-checked on a Bioanalyzer 2100, and measured again with the KAPA Library Quantification kit. Each immunoSEQ 96-well plate was sequenced on its own single-read 150-cycle Illumina NextSeq 550 flow cell. The original pipeline was this. Because only junctional sequences without quality scores were contained in the immunoSEQ output, filtering matching that applied to full-length reads could not be performed. To assign V/J genes and CDR3, sequences were annotated against IMGT germline references using PyIR, a Python wrapper for IgBLAST v1.9. Reads with weak V/J assignments (E-value above 1e-6), missing CDR3, stop codons, out-of-frame junctions, or ambiguous translated residues were removed. A V3J clonotype was defined by an identical inferred V gene, J gene, and CDR3 amino acid sequence. Percentage overlap between repertoires was computed as shared unique clonotypes divided by the size of the smaller repertoire. Three approaches were used to assess repertoire richness: RTK rarefaction, the Chao1 estimator, and Recon v2.1 estimates of unobserved clonotypes. For all TCRbeta clonotypes obtained by the gDNA method from a few donors, generation probabilities were computed with OLGA. The table was pulled from immuneACCESS by TCRdb, which kept in-frame rearrangements only. Such tables lose some clones; where checked, under half of the loss comes from unresolved V genes, and the rest has no known cause. From that table come the V and J calls and clone size; the DNA was used to work out D and trimming. This sample is represented by hundreds of thousands of clones; around 92% of them were singletons. The top ten clonotypes cover roughly 24% of the sample.

Sequenced: naive CD8+ T cells sorted from blood. According to the study, the label for this sample's cell subset or site signals: CD45RA+CCR7+. This receptor was identified in a man aged 30 to 39 in good health. The V gene is TRBV28 and the J gene is TRBJ1-3, with 8 middle bases fitting TRBD1. The bases read TGTGCCAGCAGTTTAGGCTTCGGACAGGGAGGAAACACCATATATTTT. The resulting protein is CASSLGFGQGGNTIYF.